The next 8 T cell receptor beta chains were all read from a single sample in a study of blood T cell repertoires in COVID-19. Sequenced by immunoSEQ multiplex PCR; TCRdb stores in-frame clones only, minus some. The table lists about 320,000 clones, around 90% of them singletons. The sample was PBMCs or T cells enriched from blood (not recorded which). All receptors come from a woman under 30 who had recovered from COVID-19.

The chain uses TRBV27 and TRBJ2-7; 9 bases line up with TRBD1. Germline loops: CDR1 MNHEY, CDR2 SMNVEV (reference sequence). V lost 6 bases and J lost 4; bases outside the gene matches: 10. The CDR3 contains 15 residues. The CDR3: CASSQPGTGLYEQYF. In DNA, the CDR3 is TGTGCCAGCAGCCAACCAGGGACAGGGCTTTACGAGCAGTACTTC.

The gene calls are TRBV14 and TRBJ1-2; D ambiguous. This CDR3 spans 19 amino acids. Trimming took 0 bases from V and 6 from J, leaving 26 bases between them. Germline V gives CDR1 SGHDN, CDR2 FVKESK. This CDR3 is CASSQEQGTGLRGINGYTF. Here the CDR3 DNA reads TGTGCCAGCAGCCAAGAACAAGGAACCGGTCTGCGAGGCATAAATGGCTACACCTTC.

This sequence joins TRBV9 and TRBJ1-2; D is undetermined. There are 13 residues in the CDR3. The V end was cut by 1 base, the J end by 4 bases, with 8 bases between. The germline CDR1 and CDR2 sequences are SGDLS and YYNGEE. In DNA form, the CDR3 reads TGTGCCAGCAGCGTAACGGGTAGCTATGGCTACACCTTC. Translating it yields CASSVTGSYGYTF.

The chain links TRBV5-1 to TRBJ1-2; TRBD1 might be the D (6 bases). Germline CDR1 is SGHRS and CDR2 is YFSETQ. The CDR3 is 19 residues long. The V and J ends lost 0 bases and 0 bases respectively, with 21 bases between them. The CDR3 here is CASSLAGQGFSYSNYGYTF. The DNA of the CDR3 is TGCGCCAGCAGCTTGGCCGGCCAGGGGTTTTCCTACTCTAACTATGGCTACACCTTC.

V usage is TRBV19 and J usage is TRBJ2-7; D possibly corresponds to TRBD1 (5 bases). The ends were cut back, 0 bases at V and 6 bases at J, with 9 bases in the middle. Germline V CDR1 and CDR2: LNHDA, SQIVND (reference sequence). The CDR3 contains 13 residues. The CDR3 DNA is TGTGCCAGTAGTATAGACAGGGTAGGCGAGCAGTACTTC. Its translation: CASSIDRVGEQYF.

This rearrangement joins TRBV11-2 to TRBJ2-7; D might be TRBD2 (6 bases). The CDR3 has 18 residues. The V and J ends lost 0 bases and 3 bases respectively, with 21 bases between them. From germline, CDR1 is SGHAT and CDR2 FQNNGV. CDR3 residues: CASSLDGGWWAAYYEQYF. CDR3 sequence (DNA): TGTGCCAGCAGCTTAGATGGGGGGTGGTGGGCAGCCTACTACGAGCAGTACTTC.

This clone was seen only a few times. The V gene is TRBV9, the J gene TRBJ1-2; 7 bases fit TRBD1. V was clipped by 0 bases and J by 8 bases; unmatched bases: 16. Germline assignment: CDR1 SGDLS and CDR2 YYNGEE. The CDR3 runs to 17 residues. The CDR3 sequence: CASSVATGVVSKGGYTF. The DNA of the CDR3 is TGTGCCAGCAGCGTAGCTACAGGGGTCGTATCCAAAGGCGGCTACACCTTC.

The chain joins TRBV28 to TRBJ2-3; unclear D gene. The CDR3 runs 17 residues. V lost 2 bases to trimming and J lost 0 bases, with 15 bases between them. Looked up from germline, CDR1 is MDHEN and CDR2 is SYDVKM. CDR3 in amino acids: CASSLGVFEESTDTQYF. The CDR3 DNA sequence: TGTGCCAGCAGTTTAGGCGTTTTTGAGGAGAGCACAGATACGCAGTATTTT.